This T cell receptor (beta chain) came from a study of CD8+CD57+ T cells in acquired aplastic anemia. This clonotype was recorded a few times. Its cognate antigen is unknown. CD8+CD57+ cell expansion, shown by flow cytometry, had occurred in the patients selected for sequencing. Genomic DNA templated the TCR beta VDJ and CDR3 profiling. Each CDR3 protein is one row after TCRdb ran MiXCR on the reads. The data hold 450,000 to 550,000 distinct CDR3 sequences, with 25% to 40% observed a single time. Notes on the study in general: The same twenty-nine CD8+ CDR3 sequences occurred in patients and in controls.

Sequencing was done on a sample of sorted CD4+, CD8+, or CD8+CD57+ T cells (not recorded which) from PBMCs. The clonotype comes from a human donor with aplastic anemia.

The CDR3 DNA reads TGTGCCAGCAGCCTAAGGACAGGGACAGATACGCAGTATTTT. Residues: CASSLRTGTDTQYF. The V and J genes are TRBV11-3 and TRBJ2-3; 8 bases are shared with TRBD1. CDR1 and CDR2 (germline): SGHNT, YENEEA. The CDR3 consists of 14 residues. J gave up 3 bases and V 5 bases, and 4 bases lay outside the gene matches.